This TCR beta chain was captured in a study of shared clonotypes between healthy human individuals. Broader study findings: The sharing of 5% to 6.5% of naive CD4 clonotypes was seen across several donors.

Details on this clone: Its antigen is as yet unknown. The junction shows a germline mismatch at one end, possibly a read error.

Assay used: immunoSEQ multiplex PCR; TCRdb lists only in-frame clones, some missing. The sample consists of about 2.4 million clones, roughly 93% of them appearing once. Per germline, CDR1 LNHDA and CDR2 SQIVND (reference sequence). The CDR3 has 13 residues. The sequencing sample was made of naive CD4+ T cells from PBMCs. This sample's subset: CD45RA+ positively selected. This chain uses TRBV19 with TRBJ2-1; D unresolved. This receptor was obtained from a man between 18 and 29 years old in good health. Some clones in this sample may be carry-over from other donors' samples. The CDR3 DNA reads as TGTGCCAGTCGTATTAGCTCCTACAATGAGCAGTTCTTC. Translating gives CASRISSYNEQFF.